This T cell receptor beta chain was captured by sequencing in a study of beta chain features in type 1 diabetes. This clone appeared a few times. Expressed TCRB transcripts were sequenced, since all the RNA that had been isolated was reverse transcribed. Here immunoSEQ multiplex PCR was the method, and the copy in TCRdb shows in-frame clones only, minus some. The repertoire consists of a few hundred thousand clones, with approximately 13% occurring once and the leading ten covering 0.035% to 0.045%. Germline V gives CDR1 SEHNR, CDR2 FQNEAQ (reference sequence). Trimming took off 0 bases at V and 1 base at J, with 9 bases between the two ends. The length of the CDR3 is 15 residues.

The specimen sequenced was naive CD4+ T cells from blood. The rearrangement uses TRBV7-9 and TRBJ2-5; D tentatively fits TRBD1 or TRBD2 (5 bases each). This TCR came from a young man in good health. This CDR3 reads CASSLAGPFQETQYF. For the CDR3, the DNA is TGTGCCAGCAGCTTAGCGGGACCCTTCCAAGAGACCCAGTACTTC.